This T cell receptor beta chain was profiled in a study of T-cell reconstitution after alpha-beta-depleted transplantation in children. This clonotype has more than one count but fewer than ten. Its antigen is not known. Germline CDR1 is DFQATT and CDR2 is SNEGSKA (reference sequence). V gave up 6 bases and J gave up 2 bases, with 11 bases separating them. There are 13 residues in the CDR3. Unique molecular identifiers were incorporated when the TCRbeta library was constructed. Each CDR3 protein is one row after TCRdb ran MiXCR on the PCR reads. The data hold 900,000 or so distinct CDR3 sequences, with 15% to 20% observed a single time. Findings and limits, study-wide: The authors attributed T-cell counts and diversity one year after transplant mostly to newly produced T cells. Recipient T cells and thymic progenitors that survived gave rise to the high TCRbeta diversity observed at day 60 in some patients. As was reported, about two months after transplant, alpha-beta T cells came from several hundred expanded graft clones.

The clonotype was recovered from a male patient younger than 18 who had a stem cell transplant for acute lymphoblastic leukemia, so the T cells may come from the graft donor. The specimen was PBMCs, mostly from graft donor cells, collected 360 days after TCRalphabeta/CD19-depleted stem cell transplant. V and J are TRBV20-1 and TRBJ2-1, with TRBD2 as a possible D gene (5 bases). The CDR3 DNA reads as TGCAGTGCCTCGGACTCCGCCTACAATGAGCAGTTCTTC. Its protein is CSASDSAYNEQFF.